A single sample is the source of the 32 T cell receptor beta chains below, sequenced in a study of T cells after yellow fever vaccination. TCRdb re-analysed the 5' RACE reads in MiXCR, keeping a single row per CDR3 protein. The profile shows under 150,000 distinct CDR3 sequences, 7.7% of them singletons. The material was CD4+ T cells sorted from PBMCs, obtained 5 days after the yellow fever booster vaccination. These receptors originate from a man younger than 45 who received the YFV17D yellow fever vaccine.

This clonotype has ten or more counts. V gene TRBV7-2 combines with J gene TRBJ2-7, with TRBD1 matching over 9 bases. V was clipped by 4 bases and J by 5 bases; unmatched bases: 12. This CDR3 is built from 16 residues. CDR1 is SGHTA, CDR2 FQGNSA, per germline. This chain's CDR3 is CASSSNSGTGWHEQYF. DNA of the CDR3: TGTGCCAGCAGCTCTAATTCCGGGACAGGGTGGCACGAGCAGTACTTC.

The table lists this clonotype with many counts. V is TRBV7-2 and J is TRBJ2-4; TRBD2 matches at 7 bases. Germline V gives CDR1 SGHTA, CDR2 FQGNSA. V dropped 5 bases and J dropped 8; count of bases not matched to a gene: 9. The CDR3 spans 14 residues. In DNA form, the CDR3 reads TGTGCCAGCAGCACGGGCCCGGCGGGAGACATTCAGTACTTC. Translated: CASSTGPAGDIQYF.

As for this clonotype: A single base separates this from a much larger clone, so it may be a read error. The V and J genes are TRBV20-1 and TRBJ1-6; 8 nucleotides align to TRBD1. Per germline, CDR1 DFQATT and CDR2 SNEGSKA (reference sequence). The CDR3 consists of 15 residues. The CDR3 sequence: CSARVSDRDKSPLHF. The CDR3, as DNA: TGCAGTGCTAGAGTTTCGGACAGGGATAAGTCACCCCTCCACTTT.

This clonotype has a count of ten or more. CDR3 DNA: TGTGCCACCAGTGAGGGGACGGCGAATGAAAAACTGTTTTTT. This codes for CATSEGTANEKLFF. The chain combines TRBV24-1 with TRBJ1-4, with D possibly being TRBD1 (5 bases). Trimming took 4 bases from V and 5 from J, leaving 10 bases between them. CDR1 is KGHDR and CDR2 is SFDVKD in the germline V gene. CDR3 size: 14 residues.

There are many counts of this clonotype. The chain is built from TRBV7-8 and TRBJ2-7; D may be TRBD1 (6 bases). The CDR3 runs to 14 residues. V lost 3 bases, J lost 2 bases, and 11 bases lay in between. CDR1 is SGHVS and CDR2 is FQNEAQ in the germline V gene. CDR3 region: CASSFQGSAYEQYF. The CDR3 DNA is TGTGCCAGCAGCTTCCAGGGGAGTGCCTACGAGCAGTACTTC.

The chain combines TRBV11-2 with TRBJ1-1; D is ambiguous. Germline assignment: CDR1 SGHAT and CDR2 FQNNGV. CDR3 length: 14 amino acids. Between the trimmed V and J ends, which lost 2 bases and 5 bases, there was a span of 12 bases. CDR3 DNA: TGTGCCAGCAGCTTAATGGCTTCGGGGACTGAAGCTTTCTTT. Protein product: CASSLMASGTEAFF.

This clonotype was picked up many times. The gene calls are TRBV5-1 and TRBJ2-5, with a tentative D call TRBD2 (7 bases). Germline CDR1 reads SGHRS; CDR2 reads YFSETQ. Trimming took off 1 base at V and 4 bases at J, with 14 bases between the two ends. The CDR3 is made up of 15 amino acids. The CDR3 spells CASSLSVGGAETQYF. The DNA for the CDR3 is TGCGCCAGCAGCTTGTCAGTTGGGGGGGCAGAGACCCAGTACTTC.

This clonotype was observed at least ten times. This chain uses TRBV6-5 with TRBJ2-7; no firm D call. V lost 0 bases, J lost 0 bases, and 12 bases lay in between. The germline CDR1 and CDR2 sequences are MNHEY and SVGAGI. This CDR3 is built from 16 residues. CDR3 DNA sequence: TGTGCCAGCAGTTACTCAAACGCTATTTTCTCCTACGAGCAGTACTTC. Its protein product is CASSYSNAIFSYEQYF.

This clonotype came up many times. The rearrangement links TRBV20-1 to TRBJ1-2; D ambiguous. V gave up 0 bases and J gave up 0 bases, with 5 bases separating them. Per the germline V gene, CDR1 is DFQATT and CDR2 is SNEGSKA (reference sequence). CDR3 length: 13 residues. The CDR3 DNA reads TGCAGTGCTAGAGATGCAACTAACTATGGCTACACCTTC. It specifies CSARDATNYGYTF.

Many counts were recorded for this clonotype. CDR3 nucleotide sequence: TGTGCCAGCAGCTACGACCCTCTCCATTTGCGGTCTCAGCGGGAGACCCAGTACTTC. Translated, it gives CASSYDPLHLRSQRETQYF. V and J are TRBV6-2 or TRBV6-3 and TRBJ2-5; D possibly corresponds to TRBD2 (5 bases). Per the germline V gene, CDR1 is MNHEY and CDR2 is SVGEGT. This CDR3 has 19 amino acids. V dropped 6 bases and J dropped 5 bases, with 31 bases sitting between them.

Regarding this clonotype: Given a much more abundant clone one base away, this may be a read error. The chain combines TRBV29-1 with TRBJ2-3; 8 nucleotides line up with TRBD1. The J segment lost 0 bases and the V segment lost 7 bases, leaving 18 bases of the junction unmatched. This CDR3 has 18 residues. Germline CDR1 and CDR2: SQVTM and ANQGSEA. This CDR3 is CSAKIDRGRIYSTDTQYF. The CDR3 DNA reads as TGCAGCGCGAAAATCGACAGGGGTAGGATCTATAGCACAGATACGCAGTATTTT.

In this sample, this clonotype turned up many times. The J gene is TRBJ1-2, the V gene TRBV15; D remains unclear. Trimming cost V 1 base and J 1 base, with 7 bases left between them. The CDR3 contains 14 residues. Germline CDR1 and CDR2: LNHNV and YYDKDF (reference sequence). This chain's CDR3 is CATSRAGFNYGYTF. The DNA of the CDR3 is TGTGCCACCAGCAGAGCTGGGTTTAACTATGGCTACACCTTC. Using reference TRBV15 and TRBJ1-2 for the parts outside the CDR3, the full variable domain is DAMVIQNPRYQVTQFGKPVTLSCSQTLNHNVMYWYQQKSSQAPKLLFHYYDKDFNNEADTPDNFQSRRPNTSFCFLDIRSPGLGDTAMYLCATSRAGFNYGYTFGSGTRLTVV.

This clonotype was seen only a few times. The rearrangement uses TRBV5-4 and TRBJ2-3; possibly TRBD2 for D (6 bases). V was trimmed by 0 bases and J by 2 bases, leaving 7 bases between them. The germline V gene has CDR1 SGHNT and CDR2 YYREEE (reference sequence). The length of the CDR3 is 14 residues. The CDR3: CASSLAGVTDTQYF. CDR3 coding DNA: TGTGCCAGCAGCTTGGCGGGGGTCACAGATACGCAGTATTTT. Based on the CDR3 plus reference TRBV5-4 and TRBJ2-3, the full variable domain is ETGVTQSPTHLIKTRGQQVTLRCSSQSGHNTVSWYQQALGQGPQFIFQYYREEENGRGNFPPRFSGLQFPNYSSELNVNALELDDSALYLCASSLAGVTDTQYFGPGTRLTVL.

This clonotype was counted ten times or more. The chain is built from TRBV5-4 and TRBJ2-7; D gene unclear. This CDR3 spans 14 amino acids. Germline-derived CDR1 and CDR2 are SGHNT and YYREEE (reference sequence). The V end lost 0 bases, the J end lost 1 base, and 8 bases lay between the germline ends. CDR3 coding DNA: TGTGCCAGCAGCTTGGGTTACGGGTCCTACGAGCAGTACTTC. This encodes CASSLGYGSYEQYF.

This clonotype was observed many times. This chain joins TRBV29-1 and TRBJ2-1, with a possible D match to TRBD2 (6 bases). The germline CDR1 and CDR2 sequences are SQVTM and ANQGSEA. Between the trimmed V and J ends, which lost 5 bases and 5 bases, there was a span of 19 bases. The CDR3 loop spans 15 amino acids. The chain's CDR3 is CSVHWPPGVNNEQFF. CDR3 bases: TGCAGCGTTCATTGGCCCCCGGGAGTGAACAATGAGCAGTTCTTC.

This chain connects TRBV3-1 to TRBJ2-3, with D possibly TRBD1 on 6 matching bases. The CDR3 loop spans 17 amino acids. The germline V gene encodes CDR1 LGHDT and CDR2 YNNKEL (reference sequence). Deletions cut 0 bases from V and 2 bases from J, with 15 bases between. This CDR3 reads CASSQDPQGIITDTQYF. CDR3 sequence (DNA): TGTGCCAGCAGCCAAGATCCACAGGGTATTATCACAGATACGCAGTATTTT.

This clonotype has at least ten counts. The V call is TRBV11-2, the J call TRBJ2-2; D is unresolved. The V gene lost 0 bases and the J gene lost 4 bases, with 9 bases spanning the gap. Germline lookup yields CDR1 SGHAT and CDR2 FQNNGV. This CDR3 region has 15 residues. CDR3 nucleotide sequence: TGTGCCAGCAGCTTAGATCGCCCGGCCACCGGGGAGCTGTTTTTT. This codes for CASSLDRPATGELFF. The full variable domain, in which reference TRBV11-2 and TRBJ2-2 provide the parts outside the CDR3, is EAGVAQSPRYKIIEKRQSVAFWCNPISGHATLYWYQQILGQGPKLLIQFQNNGVVDDSQLPKDRFSAERLKGVDSTLKIQPAKLEDSAVYLCASSLDRPATGELFFGEGSRLTVL.

This clonotype was recorded many times. The chain uses TRBV7-8 and TRBJ2-3; D not resolved. V was pared by 2 bases and J by 1 base, with 13 bases between. The CDR3 has 16 residues. In germline, CDR1 is SGHVS, CDR2 FQNEAQ. CDR3 amino acids: CASSLNLAAGTDTQYF. In DNA, the CDR3 is TGTGCCAGCAGCTTAAACTTGGCAGCCGGCACAGATACGCAGTATTTT.

This clonotype was seen many times. CDR3 sequence (DNA): TGTGCCAGCAGCTTAGCCGGGACAACTAAGGGCACTGAAGCTTTCTTT. Its translation: CASSLAGTTKGTEAFF. The chain uses TRBV7-2 and TRBJ1-1, with D perhaps TRBD1 (6 bases). The CDR3 has 16 amino acids. Germline V lookup: CDR1 SGHTA, CDR2 FQGNSA. V was shortened by 0 bases and J by 4 bases, with 15 bases between the two germline ends.

Many counts were recorded for this clonotype. The J gene is TRBJ1-5, the V gene TRBV12-3 or TRBV12-4; D perhaps matches TRBD1 (6 bases). The CDR3 sequence is 14 residues long. Trimming removed 7 bases from V and 6 bases from J, with 16 bases in between. CDR3 region: CASTIGTPAQPQHF. The CDR3 DNA sequence: TGTGCCAGCACCATAGGGACACCTGCTCAGCCCCAGCATTTT.

This clonotype was recorded many times. Here the CDR3 DNA reads TGCGCCAGCAGCTTAGCTGGTGGGGCTCCTCGCACAGATACGCAGTATTTT. Protein product: CASSLAGGAPRTDTQYF. The chain uses TRBV5-1 and TRBJ2-3; perhaps TRBD1 as D (5 bases). The CDR3 is made up of 17 amino acids. CDR1 and CDR2 from the germline V gene are SGHRS and YFSETQ. The V gene lost 2 bases and the J gene lost 1 base, with 17 bases spanning the gap.

Ten or more counts support this clonotype. The chain combines TRBV6-6 with TRBJ2-5; D may be TRBD1 (7 bases). CDR3 length: 13 amino acids. CDR1 is MNHNY, CDR2 SVGAGI, per germline (reference sequence). Trimming shortened V by 6 bases and J by 2 bases, and 10 bases separated the two germline ends. This CDR3 reads CASRRGQQETQYF. CDR3 sequence (DNA): TGTGCCAGCAGGCGGGGACAGCAAGAGACCCAGTACTTC.

The chain uses TRBV5-1 and TRBJ2-7, with D possibly matching TRBD2 (5 bases). The CDR3 extends over 15 amino acids. From germline, CDR1 is SGHRS and CDR2 YFSETQ. V lost 0 bases, J lost 2 bases, and 12 bases lay in between. CDR3 protein: CASSLGAGNAYEQYF. CDR3 DNA sequence: TGCGCCAGCAGCTTGGGGGCGGGCAACGCCTACGAGCAGTACTTC.

This clonotype was counted between two and nine times. Germline is not matched at one junction end, which may reflect a read error. The chain links TRBV5-4 to TRBJ2-1; 7 bases agree with TRBD2. Germline loops: CDR1 SGHNT, CDR2 YYREEE (reference sequence). The CDR3 loop spans 12 amino acids. The CDR3 protein is CASSLGGTGGLF. The CDR3 nucleotides read TGTGCCAGCAGCTTGGGGGGGACGGGAGGACTCTTC.

This clonotype was seen repeatedly, ten times or more. The J gene is TRBJ2-7, the V gene TRBV7-2; D gene unclear. Germline CDR1 and CDR2: SGHTA and FQGNSA. Trimming removed 3 bases from V and 5 bases from J, with 11 bases in between. The CDR3 has 13 residues. The CDR3 sequence is CASSFPPRDEQYF. In DNA form, the CDR3 reads TGTGCCAGCAGCTTCCCCCCAAGAGACGAGCAGTACTTC.

This clonotype was seen repeatedly, ten times or more. This chain uses TRBV6-2 or TRBV6-3 with TRBJ1-5; TRBD1 agrees at 7 bases. This CDR3 spans 15 amino acids. Germline V CDR1 and CDR2: MNHEY, SVGEGT. Trimming removed 3 bases from V and 3 bases from J; junction bases left unmatched: 5. CDR3 sequence: CASSYRTGVNQPQHF. The CDR3 coding sequence is TGTGCCAGCAGTTATCGGACAGGCGTCAATCAGCCCCAGCATTTT.

This clonotype was counted ten times or more. V usage is TRBV28 and J usage is TRBJ2-3; 7 bases map to TRBD1. The CDR3 totals 14 residues. The V segment lost 4 bases and the J segment 7 bases; nucleotides outside the gene matches: 8. Germline V CDR1 and CDR2: MDHEN, SYDVKM. The CDR3 protein is CASSSGTAMNTQYF. The CDR3 coding sequence is TGTGCCAGCAGTTCCGGGACAGCGATGAATACGCAGTATTTT.

This clonotype was observed at least ten times. The V and J genes are TRBV20-1 and TRBJ2-2; no firm D call. Looked up from germline, CDR1 is DFQATT and CDR2 is SNEGSKA (reference sequence). Trimming removed 0 bases at V and 7 bases at J, with 12 bases between. The CDR3 loop spans 14 amino acids. Here the CDR3 reads CSARDNSLGGELFF. CDR3 nucleotides: TGCAGTGCTAGAGATAATAGCCTTGGCGGGGAGCTGTTTTTT.

In its sample, this clonotype was seen many times. Sequence at one end of the junction differs from germline and may be a read error. V is TRBV20-1 and J is TRBJ1-6; D unresolved. CDR1 DFQATT and CDR2 SNEGSKA come from the germline V gene (reference sequence). The CDR3 contains 15 residues. Here the CDR3 DNA reads TGCAGTGCTAGGTGGGGAGGATCCTCTAATTCACCCCTCCACTTT. It translates to CSARWGGSSNSPLHF.

The chain recombines TRBV12-5 with TRBJ2-3; the D gene is possibly TRBD1 (5 bases). V lost 6 bases to trimming and J lost 1 base, with 8 bases between them. The germline CDR1 and CDR2 sequences are LGHNT and FRNRAP. CDR3 length equals 13 residues. The DNA of the CDR3 is TGTGCTAGTGGAGCCAGGGGCACAGATACGCAGTATTTT. This translates into CASGARGTDTQYF. Based on the CDR3 plus reference TRBV12-5 and TRBJ2-3, the full variable domain is DARVTQTPRHKVTEMGQEVTMRCQPILGHNTVFWYRQTMMQGLELLAYFRNRAPLDDSGMPKDRFSAEMPDATLATLKIQPSEPRDSAVYFCASGARGTDTQYFGPGTRLTVL.

In this sample, this clonotype turned up many times. At one of its ends the junction is not consistent with the germline gene, which may arise from a read error. The chain is built from TRBV20-1 and TRBJ2-5, with D perhaps given as TRBD1 or TRBD2 (5 bases each). The CDR3 is 14 amino acids. Germline-derived CDR1 and CDR2 are DFQATT and SNEGSKA (reference sequence). For the CDR3, the DNA is TGCAGTGCTACGGACTCGAGGGGCCAAGGGACCCAGTACTTC. Its protein product is CSATDSRGQGTQYF.

This clonotype was picked up many times. V usage is TRBV7-9 and J usage is TRBJ2-4; 8 bases fit TRBD2. CDR1 is SEHNR and CDR2 is FQNEAQ in the germline V gene (reference sequence). After removal of 5 bases from V and 8 bases from J, the junction contained 8 bases not matched to a gene. The CDR3 runs to 14 residues. The CDR3 reads CASSPPAGAYIQYF. CDR3 sequence (DNA): TGTGCCAGCAGCCCCCCAGCGGGAGCATACATTCAGTACTTC.